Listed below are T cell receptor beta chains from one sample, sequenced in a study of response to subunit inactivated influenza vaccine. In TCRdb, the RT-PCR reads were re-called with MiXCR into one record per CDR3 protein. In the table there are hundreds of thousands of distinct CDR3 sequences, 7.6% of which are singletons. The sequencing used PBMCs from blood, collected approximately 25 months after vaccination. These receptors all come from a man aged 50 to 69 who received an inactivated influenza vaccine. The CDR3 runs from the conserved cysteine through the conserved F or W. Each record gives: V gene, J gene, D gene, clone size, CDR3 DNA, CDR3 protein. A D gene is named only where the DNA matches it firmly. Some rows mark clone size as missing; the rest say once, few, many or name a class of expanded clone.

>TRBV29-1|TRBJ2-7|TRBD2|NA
TGCAGCGCAGCCGGACTAGCGGGCCACGAGCAGTACTTC
CSAAGLAGHEQYF
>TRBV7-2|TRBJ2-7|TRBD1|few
TGTGCCAGCAGCGCTTCCCGGACAGGGTCCTACGAGCAGTACTTC
CASSASRTGSYEQYF
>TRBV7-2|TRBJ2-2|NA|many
TGTGCCAGCAGCCACTACACCGGGGAGCTGTTTTTT
CASSHYTGELFF
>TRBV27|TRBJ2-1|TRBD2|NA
TGTGCCAGCAACGACCAAAGCGGGAGCTCCTACAATGAGCAGTTCTTC
CASNDQSGSSYNEQFF
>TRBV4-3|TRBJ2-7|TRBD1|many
TGCGCCAGCAGCCAAGGGACAGGGGCATGGGAGCAGTACTTC
CASSQGTGAWEQYF
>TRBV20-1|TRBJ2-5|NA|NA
TGCAGTGCTGGGTTAAGGTCCCGGTTAGAGACCCAGTACTTC
CSAGLRSRLETQYF
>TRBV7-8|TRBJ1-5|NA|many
TGTGCCAGCAGCTTGAGGGCAGTCAATCAGCCCCAGCATTTT
CASSLRAVNQPQHF
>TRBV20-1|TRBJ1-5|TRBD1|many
TGCAGTGCAAACAGGGGGAATAGCAATCAGCCCCAGCATTTT
CSANRGNSNQPQHF
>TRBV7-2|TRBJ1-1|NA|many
TGTGCCAGCAGCTTGGCAGGGTTTTCGAACACTGAAGCTTTCTTT
CASSLAGFSNTEAFF
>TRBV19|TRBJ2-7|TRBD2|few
TGTGCCAGTAGTCTCTCTGCGGGGGGCGCAAATCCGTACGAGCAGTACTTC
CASSLSAGGANPYEQYF
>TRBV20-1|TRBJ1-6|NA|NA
TGCAGTGCTATCGGGCATGGGACTAAAAATTCACCCCTCCACTTT
CSAIGHGTKNSPLHF
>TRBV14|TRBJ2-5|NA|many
TGTGCCAGCAGCCAAACCGGGACCGACGTCAGGGGGGAGTACTTC
CASSQTGTDVRGEYF
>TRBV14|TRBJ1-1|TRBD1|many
TGTGCCAGCAGCAAGGACAGGGACAACACTGAAGCTTTCTTT
CASSKDRDNTEAFF
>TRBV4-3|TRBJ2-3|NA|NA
TGCGCCAGCAGCCAAGAATTCGGGGGTAGCGGAAGCACAGATACGCAGTATTTT
CASSQEFGGSGSTDTQYF
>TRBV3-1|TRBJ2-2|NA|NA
TGTGCCAGCAGCCGTACCGGGATAGGGGTCGCCGGGGAGCTGTTTTTT
CASSRTGIGVAGELFF
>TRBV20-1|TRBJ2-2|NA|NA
TGCAGTGCTAGAGATCACTCCGGGAGTAGCACCGGGGAGCTGTTTTTT
CSARDHSGSSTGELFF
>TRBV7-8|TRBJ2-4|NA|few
TGTGCCAGCAGCTTAACATCCGTTGTCGGGGCCAGTAAAAACATTCAGTACTTC
CASSLTSVVGASKNIQYF
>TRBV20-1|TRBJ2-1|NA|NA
TGCAGTGCTAGTTTATCCGTGGGGGGTTGGTCCTACAATGAGCAGTTCTTC
CSASLSVGGWSYNEQFF
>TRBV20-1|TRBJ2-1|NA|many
TGCAGTGCTAGAGCTATGGACCCGGGTTCCCCTTCCAATGAGCAGTTCTTC
CSARAMDPGSPSNEQFF
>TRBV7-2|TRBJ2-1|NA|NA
TGTGCCAGCAGTCAGGACTGGAGTGAGCAGTTCTTC
CASSQDWSEQFF
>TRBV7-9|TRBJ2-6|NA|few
TGTGCCAGCAGCTCTCGAGGGGCCAACGTCCTGACTTTC
CASSSRGANVLTF
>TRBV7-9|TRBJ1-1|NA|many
TGTGCCAGCAGCCCCAGGCTGAGCACTGAAGCTTTCTTT
CASSPRLSTEAFF
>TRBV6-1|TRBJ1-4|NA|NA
TGTGCCAGCAGTCCGACGGCAATCTCTAATGAAAAACTGTTTTTT
CASSPTAISNEKLFF
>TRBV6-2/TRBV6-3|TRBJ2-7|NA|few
TGTGCCAGCAGTTACCACTCAGCGGCCTACGAGCAGTACTTC
CASSYHSAAYEQYF
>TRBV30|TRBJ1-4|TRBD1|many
TGTGCCTGGAGTGGGGGACAGTTTAATGAAAAACTGTTTTTT
CAWSGGQFNEKLFF
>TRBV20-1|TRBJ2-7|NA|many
TGCAGTGCTAGAGCTGTGGATTGGGGCTTCGACGAGCAGTACTTC
CSARAVDWGFDEQYF
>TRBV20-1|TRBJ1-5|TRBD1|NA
TGCAGTGCTAGCCCTTCCTCAGGGGGGAATCAGCCCCAGCATTTT
CSASPSSGGNQPQHF
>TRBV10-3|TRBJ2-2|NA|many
TGTGCCATCAGCCTCACGGCTAACACCGGGGAGCTGTTTTTT
CAISLTANTGELFF
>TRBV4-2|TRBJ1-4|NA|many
TGTGCCAGCAGCCATCCAGGGATTCCTAATGAAAAACTGTTTTTT
CASSHPGIPNEKLFF
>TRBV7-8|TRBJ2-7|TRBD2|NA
TGTGCCAGCAGCATGACTAGCGGGAGGTCCTACGAGCAGTACTTC
CASSMTSGRSYEQYF
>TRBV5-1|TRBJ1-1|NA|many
TGCGCCAGCAGCTTGCAACCCCCAGAAGGTGCTGAAGCTTTCTTT
CASSLQPPEGAEAFF
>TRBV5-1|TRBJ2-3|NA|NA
TGCGCCAGCAGCTTGGGAGGCCGGAGGGGCACAGATACGCAGTATTTT
CASSLGGRRGTDTQYF
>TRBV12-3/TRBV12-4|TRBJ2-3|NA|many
TGTGCCAGCAGTTTACGGCAGGGGGGAGATACGCAGTATTTT
CASSLRQGGDTQYF
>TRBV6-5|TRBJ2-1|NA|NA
TGTGCCAGCAGCCCCGGGCGGGGGCAGTTCTTC
CASSPGRGQFF
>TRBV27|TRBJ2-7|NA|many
TGTGCCAGCAGTTTATCCCGGGGGTTCCGGAACGAGCAGTACTTC
CASSLSRGFRNEQYF
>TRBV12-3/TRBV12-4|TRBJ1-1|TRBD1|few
TGTGCCAGCAGACGGGACAGCATGAACACTGAAGCTTTCTTT
CASRRDSMNTEAFF
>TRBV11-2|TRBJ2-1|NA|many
TGTGCCAGCAGCTTAGTGCCAGCGGGCGGGCCCCAGGAATTCTTC
CASSLVPAGGPQEFF
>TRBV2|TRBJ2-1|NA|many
TGTGCCAGCAGTGGATCATTAACTCAGGGGTCCAATGAGCAGTTCTTC
CASSGSLTQGSNEQFF
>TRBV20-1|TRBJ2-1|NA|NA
TGCAGTGTCATATGGGGGGCCGTCCCTGAGCAGTTCTTC
CSVIWGAVPEQFF
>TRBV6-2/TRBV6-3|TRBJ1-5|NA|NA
TGTGCCAGCAGTTACGCGGGGGTTGGCAATCAGCCACAGCATTTT
CASSYAGVGNQPQHF
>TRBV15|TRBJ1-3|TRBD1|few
TGTGCCACCAGCAGTATCAGACAGGGGAACAGGACTGGAAACACCATATATTTT
CATSSIRQGNRTGNTIYF
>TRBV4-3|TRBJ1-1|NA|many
TGCGCCAGCAGCCGCCCAGACACTGAAGCTTTCTTT
CASSRPDTEAFF
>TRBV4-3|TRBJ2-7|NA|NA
TGCGCCGGCAGCCTTACGCAGGGAACCGACGAGCAGTACTTC
CAGSLTQGTDEQYF
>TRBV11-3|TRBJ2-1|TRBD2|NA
TGTGCCAGCAGCTTACTAGCGGGACCTGGAAATGAGCAGTTCTTC
CASSLLAGPGNEQFF
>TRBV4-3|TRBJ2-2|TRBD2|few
TGCGCCAGCAGCCAAGTCGCGGGAGTAGGAACCGGGGAGCTGTTTTTT
CASSQVAGVGTGELFF
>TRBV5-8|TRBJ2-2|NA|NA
TGTGCCAGCAGAAGGGGTCCCGGGGAGCTGTTTTTT
CASRRGPGELFF
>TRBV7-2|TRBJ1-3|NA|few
TGTGCCAGCAACACGGGGCCATACTCTGGAAACACCATATATTTT
CASNTGPYSGNTIYF
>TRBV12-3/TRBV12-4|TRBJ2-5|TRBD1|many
TGTGCCAGCAGTCCGAGGGACAGGGTAGAGACCCAGTACTTC
CASSPRDRVETQYF
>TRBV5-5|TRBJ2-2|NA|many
TGTGCCAGCAGATCGGGGTCGAACACCGGGGAGCTGTTTTTT
CASRSGSNTGELFF